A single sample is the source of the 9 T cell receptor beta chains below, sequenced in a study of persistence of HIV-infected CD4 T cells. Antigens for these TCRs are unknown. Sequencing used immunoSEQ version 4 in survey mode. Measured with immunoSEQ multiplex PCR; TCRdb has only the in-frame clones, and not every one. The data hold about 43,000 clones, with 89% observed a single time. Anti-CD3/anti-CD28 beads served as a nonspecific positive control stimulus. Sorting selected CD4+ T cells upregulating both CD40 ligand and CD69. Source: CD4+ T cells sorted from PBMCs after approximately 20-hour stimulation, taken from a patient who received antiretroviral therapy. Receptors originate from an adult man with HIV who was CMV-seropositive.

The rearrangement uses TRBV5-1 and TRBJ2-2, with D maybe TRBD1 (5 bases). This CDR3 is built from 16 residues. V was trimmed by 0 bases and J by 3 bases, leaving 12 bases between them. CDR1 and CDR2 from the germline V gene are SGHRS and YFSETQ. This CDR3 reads CASSLVPGSDTGELFF. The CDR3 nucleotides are TGCGCCAGCAGCTTGGTTCCAGGGTCGGACACCGGGGAGCTGTTTTTT.

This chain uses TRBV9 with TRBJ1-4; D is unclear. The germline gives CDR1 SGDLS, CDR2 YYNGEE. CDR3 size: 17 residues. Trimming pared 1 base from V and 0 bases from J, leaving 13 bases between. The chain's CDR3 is CASSVPRSDPTNEKLFF. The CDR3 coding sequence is TGTGCCAGCAGCGTACCCCGCTCAGATCCAACTAATGAAAAACTGTTTTTT.

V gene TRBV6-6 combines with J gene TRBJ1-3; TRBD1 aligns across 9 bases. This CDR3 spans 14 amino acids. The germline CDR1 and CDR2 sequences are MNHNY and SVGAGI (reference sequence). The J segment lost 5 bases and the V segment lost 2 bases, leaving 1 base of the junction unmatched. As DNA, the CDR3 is TGTGCCAGCAGTTACGGGACAGGGAGAAACACCATATATTTT. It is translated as CASSYGTGRNTIYF.

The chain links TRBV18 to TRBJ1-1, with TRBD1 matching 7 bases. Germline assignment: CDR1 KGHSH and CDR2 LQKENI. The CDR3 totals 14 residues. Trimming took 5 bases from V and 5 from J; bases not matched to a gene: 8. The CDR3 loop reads CASSEGQSGTEAFF. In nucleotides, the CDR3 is TGTGCCAGCTCAGAGGGACAGTCAGGGACTGAAGCTTTCTTT.

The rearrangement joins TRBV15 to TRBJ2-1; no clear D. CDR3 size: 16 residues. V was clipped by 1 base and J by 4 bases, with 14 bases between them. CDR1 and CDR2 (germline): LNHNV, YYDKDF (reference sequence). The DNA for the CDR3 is TGTGCCACCAGCAGAGGCCTGGCTGCTCGGTACAATGAGCAGTTCTTC. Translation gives CATSRGLAARYNEQFF.

CDR3 sequence reads: CAISDPGAPNYGYTF. For the CDR3, the DNA is TGTGCCATCAGTGACCCGGGAGCTCCTAACTATGGCTACACCTTC. The chain links TRBV10-3 to TRBJ1-2; no clear D. Between the trimmed V and J ends, which lost 3 bases and 0 bases, there was a span of 11 bases. From germline, CDR1 is ENHRY and CDR2 SYGVKD. The CDR3 is 15 residues long.

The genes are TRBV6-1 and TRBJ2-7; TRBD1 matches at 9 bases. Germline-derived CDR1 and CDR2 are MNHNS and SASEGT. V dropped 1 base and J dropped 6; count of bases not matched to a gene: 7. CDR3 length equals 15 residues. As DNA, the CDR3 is TGTGCCAGCAGTGAAGGAGAGGACAGGGGCATCGAGCAGTACTTC. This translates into CASSEGEDRGIEQYF.

The chain's CDR3 is CASSPPKTGPSSYEQYF. CDR3 DNA: TGTGCCAGCTCACCCCCAAAGACAGGTCCAAGCTCCTACGAGCAGTACTTC. This sequence joins TRBV18 and TRBJ2-7; maybe TRBD1 (6 bases). The V and J ends lost 3 bases and 0 bases respectively, with 18 bases between them. The CDR3 spans 17 residues. Germline lookup yields CDR1 KGHSH and CDR2 LQKENI.

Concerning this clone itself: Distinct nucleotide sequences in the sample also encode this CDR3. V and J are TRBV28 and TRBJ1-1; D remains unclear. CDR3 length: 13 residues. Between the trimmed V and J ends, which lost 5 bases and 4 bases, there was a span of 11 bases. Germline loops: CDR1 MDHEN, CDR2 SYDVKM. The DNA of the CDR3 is TGTGCCAGCAGTAGAAGTACGGGCACTGAAGCTTTCTTT. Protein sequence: CASSRSTGTEAFF.